Shown below are 25 T cell receptor beta chains from a single sample sequenced in a study of T-cell memory formation after mild COVID-19. Via MiXCR, TCRdb re-called the 5' RACE reads, giving one row per CDR3 protein. The sample records hundreds of thousands of distinct CDR3 sequences, about 18% being singletons. Sample: PBMCs or a T cell subset sorted from them (not recorded which). The receptor source for this set is an adult woman who had mild COVID-19 (a few samples of this study predate the infection). Cell type and time point are not known.

V is TRBV6-6 and J is TRBJ2-2; 14 positions match TRBD2. V lost 6 bases and J lost 1; bases outside the gene matches: 4. Germline V gives CDR1 MNHNY, CDR2 SVGAGI (reference sequence). This CDR3 region has 17 residues. CDR3 nucleotide sequence: TGTGCCAGCAGGGGACTAGCGGGGGCCCAGAACACCGGGGAGCTGTTTTTT. This gives the protein CASRGLAGAQNTGELFF.

The chain uses TRBV27 and TRBJ2-5, with D possibly TRBD2 on 6 matching bases. The V and J ends lost 7 bases and 7 bases respectively, with 16 bases between them. Looked up from germline, CDR1 is MNHEY and CDR2 is SMNVEV (reference sequence). CDR3 length: 13 amino acids. This CDR3 reads CASTPGMGGTQYF. CDR3 sequence (DNA): TGTGCCAGCACACCAGGGATGGGAGGGACCCAGTACTTC.

The chain employs TRBV2 and TRBJ2-7; a weak D match, TRBD2 (5 bases). V was cut by 3 bases and J by 2 bases, with 14 bases left in between. The CDR3 is 15 residues long. In germline, CDR1 is SNHLY, CDR2 FYNNEI. The CDR3 region is CASSERLARPYEQYF. Here the CDR3 DNA reads TGTGCCAGCAGTGAGCGGCTAGCTAGACCCTACGAGCAGTACTTC.

This clonotype came up many times. The rearrangement joins TRBV6-2 or TRBV6-3 to TRBJ2-1; no firm D call. Germline V gene lookup returns CDR1 MNHEY and CDR2 SVGEGT. CDR3 length: 13 residues. V lost 8 bases, J lost 5 bases, and 13 bases lay in between. CDR3 nucleotides: TGTGCCAGCTCCAGCGTCCCTCACAATGAGCAGTTCTTC. Its protein is CASSSVPHNEQFF.

In DNA form, the CDR3 reads TGTGCCAGCAGTTCCTTAACGAACACTGAAGCTTTCTTT. Translated: CASSSLTNTEAFF. V usage is TRBV12-3 or TRBV12-4 and J usage is TRBJ1-1; unclear D gene. V was cut by 4 bases and J by 1 base, with 7 bases left in between. This CDR3 region has 13 residues.

J is TRBJ2-3 and V is TRBV30; 7 bases fit TRBD2. The trim removed 2 bases at V and 1 base at J, leaving 6 bases unmatched. Germline CDR1 reads GTSNPN; CDR2 reads SVGIG (reference sequence). The CDR3 extends over 15 amino acids. The CDR3 spells CAWSFGLAGTDTQYF. In DNA, the CDR3 is TGTGCCTGGAGTTTCGGGCTAGCGGGCACAGATACGCAGTATTTT.

The chain has TRBV20-1 and TRBJ2-2; 8 bases fit TRBD2. Unmatched junction bases numbered 9, after V lost 3 bases and J lost 0 bases. The germline V gene has CDR1 DFQATT and CDR2 SNEGSKA (reference sequence). The CDR3 sequence is 17 residues long. CDR3 sequence reads: CSASPALAGPNTGELFF. The CDR3 DNA reads TGCAGTGCTAGCCCCGCGCTAGCGGGCCCGAACACCGGGGAGCTGTTTTTT.

This chain links TRBV12-3 or TRBV12-4 with TRBJ2-5; no reliable D call. Trimming cost V 3 bases and J 5 bases, with 13 bases left between them. CDR3 length equals 14 residues. The CDR3 region is CASSFGAPLETQYF. The CDR3 coding sequence is TGTGCCAGCAGTTTCGGAGCACCACTTGAGACCCAGTACTTC.

This clonotype occurred a few times. The chain recombines TRBV12-3 or TRBV12-4 with TRBJ1-1; tentative D call: TRBD1 (5 bases). The CDR3 loop spans 16 amino acids. V lost 4 bases to trimming and J lost 5 bases, with 20 bases between them. The chain's CDR3 is CASSSPQGVTGTEAFF. For the CDR3, the DNA is TGTGCCAGCAGTTCCCCTCAGGGAGTCACAGGAACTGAAGCTTTCTTT.

A few counts support this clonotype. V gene TRBV4-3 combines with J gene TRBJ1-1; no firm D call. The ends were cut back, 1 base at V and 4 bases at J, with 13 bases in the middle. Germline CDR1 and CDR2: LGHNA and YSLEER. The CDR3 spans 15 residues. The CDR3 nucleotides read TGCGCCAGCAGCCAAGTAGGCGGAGGTACCACTGAAGCTTTCTTT. It codes for CASSQVGGGTTEAFF.

This clonotype was seen more than once but under ten times. The chain uses TRBV2 and TRBJ2-1; D might be TRBD2 (6 bases). The germline gives CDR1 SNHLY, CDR2 FYNNEI. The CDR3 is 13 residues long. Trimming removed 6 bases at V and 10 bases at J, with 16 bases between. CDR3 in amino acids: CASRDTVAGEQFF. CDR3 DNA sequence: TGTGCCAGCAGAGACACCGTCGCGGGGGAGCAGTTCTTC.

In DNA form, the CDR3 reads TGTGCCAGTAGTATAACAGGGGGTCTTTCTGGGGCCAACGTCCTGACTTTC. It translates to CASSITGGLSGANVLTF. The V and J genes are TRBV19 and TRBJ2-6, with TRBD1 matching over 8 bases. The trim removed 2 bases at V and 1 base at J, leaving 4 bases unmatched. The CDR3 totals 17 residues. Germline V CDR1 and CDR2: LNHDA, SQIVND (reference sequence).

This clonotype was seen ten or more times. CDR3 in DNA: TGTGCCAGCAGCTCCCCGGGACTAGCCTACAATGAGCAGTTCTTC. Translated: CASSSPGLAYNEQFF. V usage is TRBV7-3 and J usage is TRBJ2-1; 8 bases align to TRBD2. Trimming cost V 4 bases and J 2 bases; bases outside gene matches: 4. The CDR3 sequence is 15 residues long. The V gene's germline CDR1 is SGHTA and CDR2 FQGTGA.

The chain is built from TRBV12-3 or TRBV12-4 and TRBJ1-1; D unclear. Trimming cost V 3 bases and J 8 bases, with 10 bases left between them. This CDR3 has 12 residues. The CDR3 DNA sequence: TGTGCCAGCAGTTTGAATATCGGGGAAGCTTTCTTT. It codes for CASSLNIGEAFF.

The CDR3 here is CASSQQPGVGPQHF. The CDR3 DNA reads as TGTGCCAGCAGCCAACAGCCGGGGGTTGGGCCCCAGCATTTT. The genes are TRBV4-2 and TRBJ1-5; weak D call: TRBD1 (5 bases). The germline gives CDR1 LGHNA, CDR2 YNFKEQ. V was pared by 2 bases and J by 9 bases, with 14 bases between. The CDR3 sequence is 14 residues long.

The chain employs TRBV24-1 and TRBJ2-7; 9 bases agree with TRBD1. CDR3 length equals 15 residues. Losses at the gene ends were 3 bases for V and 2 bases for J; bases not matched to a gene: 4. Germline V lookup: CDR1 KGHDR, CDR2 SFDVKD. CDR3 sequence (DNA): TGTGCCACCAGTGATGCCGGGACAGGGACCTACGAGCAGTACTTC. It translates to CATSDAGTGTYEQYF.

This clonotype occurred a few times. CDR3 sequence: CSARNSRLAGSYEQYF. The CDR3 DNA reads as TGCAGTGCTAGAAATTCCCGACTAGCGGGAAGCTACGAGCAGTACTTC. This chain connects TRBV20-1 to TRBJ2-7, with 11 bases that match TRBD2. Germline V gene lookup returns CDR1 DFQATT and CDR2 SNEGSKA (reference sequence). V dropped 2 bases and J dropped 3; count of bases not matched to a gene: 9. This CDR3 is 16 amino acids long.

The sample holds a few counts of this clonotype. The chain uses TRBV24-1 and TRBJ2-1, with D tentatively TRBD2 (5 bases). Germline loops: CDR1 KGHDR, CDR2 SFDVKD. CDR3 length equals 15 residues. Trimming removed 7 bases from V and 2 bases from J, with 14 bases in between. The CDR3, as DNA: TGTGCCACCAGCAGATTGGACGGGGCCTACAATGAGCAGTTCTTC. It encodes CATSRLDGAYNEQFF.

The J gene is TRBJ1-2, the V gene TRBV7-9; D is unclear. Between the trimmed V and J ends, which lost 7 bases and 4 bases, there was a span of 13 bases. The V gene's germline CDR1 is SEHNR and CDR2 FQNEAQ (reference sequence). The CDR3 loop spans 13 amino acids. The CDR3 loop reads CASTLGTFYGYTF. The CDR3 DNA sequence: TGTGCCAGCACCCTCGGTACTTTCTATGGCTACACCTTC.

The sample holds a few counts of this clonotype. DNA for the CDR3: TGCAGTGCTAGAGTGGTCGGGGGGGAGTCCTACAATGAGCAGTTCTTC. Its translation is CSARVVGGESYNEQFF. J is TRBJ2-1 and V is TRBV20-1, with 8 bases identical to TRBD2. The germline CDR1 and CDR2 sequences are DFQATT and SNEGSKA (reference sequence). This CDR3 region has 16 residues. With 1 base clipped from V and 1 base from J, the junction kept 6 bases outside the gene matches.

This clonotype was recorded at least ten times. The rearrangement joins TRBV4-2 to TRBJ2-7, with TRBD1 identical over 9 bases. V was clipped by 4 bases and J by 7 bases; unmatched bases: 11. This CDR3 has 15 residues. Germline V gene lookup returns CDR1 LGHNA and CDR2 YNFKEQ. The CDR3 bases are TGTGCCAGCAGCCGAGAACCACAGGGGGCGGGTGAGCAGTACTTC. Amino acid sequence: CASSREPQGAGEQYF.

V gene TRBV2 combines with J gene TRBJ1-6; the D gene is possibly TRBD1 (6 bases). Looked up from germline, CDR1 is SNHLY and CDR2 is FYNNEI. V dropped 4 bases and J dropped 7 bases, with 14 bases sitting between them. This CDR3 is 15 amino acids long. The CDR3 is CASSVSGGRNSPLHF. In DNA, the CDR3 is TGTGCCAGCAGTGTATCCGGGGGGCGAAATTCACCCCTCCACTTT.

This clonotype was seen a handful of times. The chain has TRBV7-2 and TRBJ1-2; 8 bases agree with TRBD1. The CDR3 runs 15 residues. V was clipped by 5 bases and J by 0 bases; unmatched bases: 5. Germline V gene sequence: CDR1 SGHTA, CDR2 FQGNSA. CDR3 in amino acids: CASSPSGQANYGYTF. Written as DNA, the CDR3 is TGTGCCAGCAGCCCATCGGGACAGGCTAACTATGGCTACACCTTC.

V gene TRBV20-1 combines with J gene TRBJ2-5; D perhaps matches TRBD2 (7 bases). V was pared by 2 bases and J by 0 bases, with 13 bases between. From germline, CDR1 is DFQATT and CDR2 SNEGSKA (reference sequence). The CDR3 contains 15 residues. CDR3 loop: CSARPVGGDQETQYF. The CDR3 DNA reads TGCAGTGCTAGACCCGTAGGGGGGGACCAAGAGACCCAGTACTTC.

J is TRBJ2-7 and V is TRBV7-2, with no clear D. V was trimmed by 0 bases and J by 2 bases, leaving 14 bases between them. CDR3 length equals 16 residues. Germline-derived CDR1 and CDR2 are SGHTA and FQGNSA. Written as DNA, the CDR3 is TGTGCCAGCAGCTTAGCCACAACTGGCGGTCCCTACGAGCAGTACTTC. Its protein product is CASSLATTGGPYEQYF.